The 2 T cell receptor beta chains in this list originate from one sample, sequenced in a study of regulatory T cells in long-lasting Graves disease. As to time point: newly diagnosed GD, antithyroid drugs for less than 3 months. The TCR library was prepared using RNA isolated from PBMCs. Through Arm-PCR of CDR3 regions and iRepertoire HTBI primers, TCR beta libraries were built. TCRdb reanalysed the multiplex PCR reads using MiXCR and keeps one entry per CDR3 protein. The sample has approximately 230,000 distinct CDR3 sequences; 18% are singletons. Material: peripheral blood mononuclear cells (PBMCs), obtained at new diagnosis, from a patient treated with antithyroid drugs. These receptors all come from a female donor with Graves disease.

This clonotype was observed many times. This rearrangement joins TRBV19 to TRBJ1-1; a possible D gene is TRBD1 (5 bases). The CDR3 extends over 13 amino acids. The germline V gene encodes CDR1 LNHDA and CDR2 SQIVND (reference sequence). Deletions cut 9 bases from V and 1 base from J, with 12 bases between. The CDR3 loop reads CASQGTRNTEAFF. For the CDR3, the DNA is TGTGCCAGCCAAGGGACCCGGAACACTGAAGCTTTCTTT.

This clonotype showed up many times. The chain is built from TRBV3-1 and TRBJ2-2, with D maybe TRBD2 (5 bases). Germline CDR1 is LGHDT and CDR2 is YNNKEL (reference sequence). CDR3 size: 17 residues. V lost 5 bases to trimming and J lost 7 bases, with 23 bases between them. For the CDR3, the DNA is TGTGCCAGCAGCAGAGGAATGGGAGCGAGGGCAGGCGGGGAGCTGTTTTTT. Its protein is CASSRGMGARAGGELFF.